This T cell receptor (beta chain) was captured by sequencing in a study of beta chain features in type 1 diabetes. Sorted CD4+ subsets: naive, central memory, regulatory, stem cell-like memory (CD45RO/CCR7/CD25/CD127/CD95/CD27 panel). Study conclusions and caveats: VDJ junctions in type 1 diabetes patients carried more deletions and fewer insertions.

Trimming cost V 5 bases and J 6 bases, with 17 bases left between them. Germline CDR1 reads SGHTA; CDR2 reads FQGNSA. The CDR3 is 14 amino acids. Every bit of the isolated RNA underwent reverse transcription, so sequencing read expressed TCRB transcripts. For naive, central memory and regulatory T cell samples, reads averaged around 3.8 million. Profiling relied on immunoSEQ multiplex PCR, and the TCRdb table lists in-frame clones only, not all of them. Of more than 300,000 clones listed, around 12% are singletons. As to this clone: The target antigen is unknown.

The receptor was isolated from a young man in good health. Sequenced input: naive CD4+ T cells from blood. The J gene is TRBJ2-7, the V gene TRBV7-2; TRBD2 is a possible D gene (7 bases). As DNA, the CDR3 is TGTGCCAGCAGCCCTGGGAGGGGGGCGGGCGAGCAGTACTTC. Translating gives CASSPGRGAGEQYF.